This T cell receptor beta chain was retrieved from a study of blood T cell repertoires in COVID-19. Overall study context: Spain, Italy and the United States supplied samples that represented acute and convalescent COVID-19. T cells, B-cell-depleted T cells, or PBMCs provided the cDNA or gDNA that served as material.

In the study's own analysis: Estimation of nucleated cell counts was performed using reference gene primer amplification. Clones were sequenced by immunoSEQ multiplex PCR, and TCRdb holds only the in-frame ones, with some missing. The V and J calls and clone size were taken over from that table, and D and trimming were inferred from the DNA. Here the sample spans around 140,000 clones, 75% to 90% being singletons. The germline CDR1 and CDR2 sequences are MNHEY and SMNVEV (reference sequence). Unmatched junction bases numbered 5, after V lost 2 bases and J lost 1 base. This CDR3 region has 16 residues.

The receptor was derived from a man between 50 and 59 years old who had recovered from COVID-19. The rearrangement uses TRBV27 and TRBJ1-2, with TRBD1 matching over 9 bases. The sample was peripheral blood. The CDR3 reads CASSLNRGQGNYGYTF. In nucleotides, the CDR3 is TGTGCCAGCAGTTTAAACAGGGGGCAGGGTAACTATGGCTACACCTTC.